The T cell receptor (beta chain) under discussion was sequenced for a study of T-cell memory formation after mild COVID-19. TCRdb reanalysed the 5' RACE reads using MiXCR and keeps one entry per CDR3 protein. The sample has 450,000 or so distinct CDR3 sequences, about 23% seen once. Concerning this clonotype itself: Antigen unknown.

V lost 1 base and J lost 0, with 7 bases in between. Germline V gene sequence: CDR1 DFQATT, CDR2 SNEGSKA (reference sequence). The CDR3 sequence is 14 residues long. General study points: Cross-reactive memory apparently joined, as some responding clones appeared in pre-infection memory. Largely, contracting CD4+ clones fell within CM and EM, and contracting CD8+ clones within EMRA.

Sequencing was carried out using PBMCs or a T cell subset sorted from them (not recorded which). This receptor was obtained from an adult woman who had mild COVID-19 (a few samples of this study predate the infection). Cell type and time point are not known. The chain uses TRBV20-1 and TRBJ1-3; D gene unclear. The CDR3 nucleotides are TGCAGTGCTAGAGGATCGAGCTCTGGAAACACCATATATTTT. Residues: CSARGSSSGNTIYF.